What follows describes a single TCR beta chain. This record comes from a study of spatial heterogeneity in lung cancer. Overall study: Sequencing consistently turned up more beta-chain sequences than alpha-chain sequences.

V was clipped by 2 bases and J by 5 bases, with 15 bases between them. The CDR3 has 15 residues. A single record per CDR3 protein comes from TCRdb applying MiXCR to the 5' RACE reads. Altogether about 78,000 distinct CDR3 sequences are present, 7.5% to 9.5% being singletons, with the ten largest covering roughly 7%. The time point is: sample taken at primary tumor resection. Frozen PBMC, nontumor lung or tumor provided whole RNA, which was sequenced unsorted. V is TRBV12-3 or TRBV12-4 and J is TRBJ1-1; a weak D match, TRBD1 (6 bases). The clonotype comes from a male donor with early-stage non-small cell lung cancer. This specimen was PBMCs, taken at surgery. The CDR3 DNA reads TGTGCCAGCAGTTTATTGGGGGGGCGAGGGACTGAAGCTTTCTTT. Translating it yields CASSLLGGRGTEAFF.